The 2 T cell receptor beta chains below all came from one sample that was sequenced in a study of T cell repertoires in cytomegalovirus infection. These TCRs are of unknown antigen specificity. TCRdb called the reads again in MiXCR, with one record for every CDR3 protein. The sample includes 51,000 or so distinct CDR3 sequences, around a fifth of them seen just once. The specimen comprised CD8+ T cells from cultured PBMCs, sampled from culture after CMV antigen stimulation. Source of these receptors: a human donor in good health (CMV status not recorded). Some clones in this sample may be carry-over from other donors' samples.

The chain has TRBV12-3 or TRBV12-4 and TRBJ1-4, with D possibly matching TRBD1 (5 bases). CDR3 length equals 15 residues. The V and J ends lost 6 bases and 5 bases respectively, with 16 bases between them. Here the CDR3 reads CASSRIGDVNEKLFF. Written as DNA, the CDR3 is TGTGCCAGCAGCCGTATTGGGGACGTCAATGAAAAACTGTTTTTT.

This clonotype came up a few times. The chain joins TRBV27 to TRBJ2-7; D might be TRBD1 or TRBD2, each matching 7 bases. This CDR3 comprises 15 residues. V lost 0 bases and J 6 bases, leaving 15 bases between the germline ends. Germline CDR1 reads MNHEY; CDR2 reads SMNVEV (reference sequence). The CDR3 DNA reads as TGTGCCAGCAGTTTATCACACAGGGGAGGGAGCGAGCAGTACTTC. Its translation: CASSLSHRGGSEQYF.